The T cell receptor (beta chain) described here comes from a study of T-cell memory formation after mild COVID-19. From germline, CDR1 is GTSNPN and CDR2 SVGIG (reference sequence). The CDR3 has 11 amino acids. The V segment lost 7 bases and the J segment 4 bases; nucleotides outside the gene matches: 2. One entry per CDR3 protein, called by TCRdb with MiXCR from the 5' RACE reads. The sample includes roughly 300,000 distinct CDR3 sequences, approximately 13% seen only once; the top ten take about 20%. V usage is TRBV30 and J usage is TRBJ1-1, with 8 bases aligning to TRBD1. The material sequenced was PBMCs or a T cell subset sorted from them (not recorded which). The receptor's source is a man aged 18 to 35 who had mild COVID-19 (a few samples of this study predate the infection). Cell type and time point are not known. CDR3 protein: CASDRGTEAFF. The CDR3 bases are TGTGCCTCCGACAGGGGCACTGAAGCTTTCTTT.